The 12 T cell receptor beta chains reported below all come from one sample, sequenced in a study of blood T cell repertoires in COVID-19. TCRdb's table, derived via immunoSEQ multiplex PCR, lists solely in-frame clones and lacks some. The sample consists of under 150,000 clones, roughly 84% of them appearing once. Sequenced sample: PBMCs or T cells enriched from blood (not recorded which). The receptors were sampled from a man in his forties or fifties in a cohort exposed to, infected with or recovered from COVID-19 (not recorded which).

The chain links TRBV19 to TRBJ1-1; D may be TRBD1 (5 bases). Germline-derived CDR1 and CDR2 are LNHDA and SQIVND (reference sequence). This CDR3 is built from 13 residues. The V gene lost 5 bases and the J gene lost 5 bases, with 12 bases spanning the gap. CDR3 amino acids: CASSGRYRTEAFF. The CDR3 DNA is TGTGCCAGTAGTGGGAGGTACAGGACTGAAGCTTTCTTT. The variable domain in full, with the rest retrieved from reference TRBV19 and TRBJ1-1, is DGGITQSPKYLFRKEGQNVTLSCEQNLNHDAMYWYRQDPGQGLRLIYYSQIVNDFQKGDIAEGYSVSREKKESFPLTVTSAQKNPTAFYLCASSGRYRTEAFFGQGTRLTVV.

The CDR3 protein is CATSDFRREVSNEQFF. The CDR3 DNA reads as TGTGCCACCAGTGATTTTAGGCGGGAGGTATCCAATGAGCAGTTCTTC. V and J are TRBV24-1 and TRBJ2-1; 8 bases line up with TRBD2. The V gene's germline CDR1 is KGHDR and CDR2 SFDVKD. The CDR3 is made up of 16 amino acids. V lost 1 base to trimming and J lost 6 bases; unmatched junction nucleotides: 7.

J is TRBJ1-5 and V is TRBV4-3; weak D call: TRBD1 (5 bases). Germline V lookup: CDR1 LGHNA, CDR2 YSLEER. This CDR3 spans 15 amino acids. Trimming removed 0 bases at V and 5 bases at J, with 11 bases between. For the CDR3, the DNA is TGCGCCAGCAGCCAAGATTTAGCAGGGTATCAGCCCCAGCATTTT. This codes for CASSQDLAGYQPQHF.

J is TRBJ2-7 and V is TRBV10-3; possibly TRBD2 for D (5 bases). Trimming removed 10 bases at V and 2 bases at J, with 12 bases between. Germline CDR1 is ENHRY and CDR2 is SYGVKD. The CDR3 is 12 amino acids. The CDR3 coding sequence is TGTGCCACCACCCAGACTACCTACGAGCAGTACTTC. Encoded protein: CATTQTTYEQYF.

This clone was seen just once. For the CDR3, the DNA is TGTGCCATCAGCGGTACGGAGATACTCCTCCACTTT. This codes for CAISGTEILLHF. This chain links TRBV10-3 with TRBJ1-6; D call uncertain. V gave up 6 bases and J gave up 15 bases, with 15 bases separating them. Germline loops: CDR1 ENHRY, CDR2 SYGVKD. This CDR3 region has 12 residues.

This chain uses TRBV27 with TRBJ2-2; D is uncertain. The V end lost 5 bases, the J end lost 6 bases, and 10 bases lay between the germline ends. The CDR3 loop spans 13 amino acids. Germline V gene sequence: CDR1 MNHEY, CDR2 SMNVEV (reference sequence). The DNA of the CDR3 is TGTGCCAGCAGTCCACTTTGGTCCGGGGAGCTGTTTTTT. Translation gives CASSPLWSGELFF.

This clone was detected only once. A read error is possible here, since a much larger clone lies one base away. DNA of the CDR3: TGTGCCAGCAGCTTAGCTATGAACACTGAAGCTTTCTTT. Its translation: CASSLAMNTEAFF. The chain is built from TRBV12-3 or TRBV12-4 and TRBJ1-1; D is uncertain. The CDR3 contains 13 residues.

This rearrangement joins TRBV15 to TRBJ2-5, with D possibly TRBD2 on 6 matching bases. The CDR3 covers 15 residues. Between the trimmed V and J ends, which lost 0 bases and 5 bases, there was a span of 13 bases. Germline V gives CDR1 LNHNV, CDR2 YYDKDF (reference sequence). DNA of the CDR3: TGTGCCACCAGCAGAGATTGGGGGGTAAGGGAGACCCAGTACTTC. Translated: CATSRDWGVRETQYF.

The chain couples TRBV11-2 to TRBJ1-2; 7 bases map to TRBD1. V lost 1 base, J lost 6 bases, and 5 bases stayed unmatched. From germline, CDR1 is SGHAT and CDR2 FQNNGV. This CDR3 region has 14 residues. The CDR3 DNA sequence: TGTGCCAGCAGCTTAGGTCGGACAGGAAATGGCTACACCTTC. It codes for CASSLGRTGNGYTF.

The rearrangement links TRBV19 to TRBJ2-7; D possibly corresponds to TRBD2 (7 bases). V lost 2 bases to trimming and J lost 6 bases, with 14 bases between them. Germline CDR1 reads LNHDA; CDR2 reads SQIVND (reference sequence). The CDR3 has 14 residues. The CDR3 loop is CASSIIAGEGEQYF. CDR3 nucleotide sequence: TGTGCCAGTAGTATAATCGCAGGGGAGGGCGAGCAGTACTTC.

This clone was seen just once. The chain links TRBV11-2 to TRBJ1-3; 7 bases map to TRBD1. V dropped 5 bases and J dropped 0; count of bases not matched to a gene: 7. Germline loops: CDR1 SGHAT, CDR2 FQNNGV. The CDR3 has 16 amino acids. The CDR3 sequence: CASSPQTGHSGNTIYF. CDR3 sequence (DNA): TGTGCCAGCAGCCCGCAGACAGGGCACTCTGGAAACACCATATATTTT.

The sample holds a few counts of this clone. This chain links TRBV15 with TRBJ1-5; TRBD1 agrees at 9 bases. This CDR3 has 17 amino acids. Germline CDR1 and CDR2: LNHNV and YYDKDF (reference sequence). Trimming cost V 5 bases and J 6 bases; bases outside gene matches: 14. The CDR3 DNA reads as TGTGCCACCAGCCGACAAGCCTCGGGACAGGGTCGTCAGCCCCAGCATTTT. This codes for CATSRQASGQGRQPQHF.